One sample yielded the 12 T cell receptor beta chains listed below, sequenced in a study of T cells in Graves' hyperthyroidism and ophthalmopathy. The CDR3 regions of TCR beta were amplified from RNA transcripts. TCR CDR3 underwent first-round RT-PCR with the HTBI primer set. TCRdb independently ran MiXCR on the multiplex PCR reads; one entry per CDR3 protein. There are approximately 690,000 distinct CDR3 sequences in the sample; more than 14% occur only once, and roughly an eighth lies in the top ten. Sequenced input: blood. The receptors come from a woman in her fifties or sixties with Graves' ophthalmopathy.

This clonotype was detected ten times or more. Here the CDR3 reads CASSAGTSDEQYF. DNA for the CDR3: TGTGCCAGCAGCGCCGGGACATCGGACGAGCAGTACTTC. V gene TRBV6-1 combines with J gene TRBJ2-7; D is possibly TRBD1 (6 bases). V lost 6 bases to trimming and J lost 5 bases, with 14 bases between them. The CDR3 is 13 residues long. Germline loops: CDR1 MNHNS, CDR2 SASEGT.

Only a few counts were recorded for this clonotype. At one boundary the junction diverges from the germline segment, which might be a read error. The chain carries TRBV7-3 and TRBJ2-1, with D perhaps matching TRBD1 (5 bases). Germline assignment: CDR1 SGHTA and CDR2 FQGTGA. This CDR3 comprises 18 residues. The CDR3 sequence: CASGLGRGLIKNGNEQFF. CDR3 nucleotide sequence: TGTGCCAGCGGCTTGGGGCGAGGTTTAATAAAGAACGGCAATGAGCAGTTCTTC.

This clonotype was observed many times. The CDR3: CASSIGGGGRNTEAFF. CDR3 nucleotide sequence: TGTGCCAGCAGCATAGGAGGGGGGGGAAGGAACACTGAAGCTTTCTTT. The rearrangement uses TRBV11-2 and TRBJ1-1; possible D gene TRBD1, 6 bases. The CDR3 spans 16 residues. V lost 5 bases and J 1 base, leaving 17 bases between the germline ends. Germline V gene data show CDR1 as SGHAT and CDR2 as FQNNGV.

This clonotype was counted between two and nine times. This chain uses TRBV10-2 with TRBJ2-7, with TRBD2 matching over 8 bases. Trimming removed 6 bases from V and 3 bases from J; junction bases left unmatched: 10. The germline V gene encodes CDR1 WSHSY and CDR2 SAAADI. This CDR3 is built from 15 residues. The CDR3 DNA reads TGCGCCAGCAGATTACCGGGACTAGACCTCTACGAGCAGTACTTC. Protein sequence: CASRLPGLDLYEQYF.

This clonotype has just a few counts. This sequence joins TRBV29-1 and TRBJ2-1; D might be TRBD1 (5 bases). The V end was cut by 6 bases, the J end by 7 bases, with 10 bases between. Germline lookup yields CDR1 SQVTM and CDR2 ANQGSEA. The CDR3 has 11 residues. The CDR3 loop reads CSVPRQNEQFF. CDR3 DNA: TGCAGCGTCCCCAGACAGAATGAGCAGTTCTTC.

Points on this clonotype: This may arise from a read error, as a much more abundant clone is one base away. The gene calls are TRBV12-5 and TRBJ2-4; D gene uncertain. This CDR3 contains 16 residues. Germline V CDR1 and CDR2: LGHNT, FRNRAP. V gave up 6 bases and J gave up 0 bases, with 15 bases separating them. The CDR3 region is CASGTNRRVAKNIQYF. The CDR3 region has the DNA TGTGCTAGTGGAACAAACAGACGGGTAGCCAAAAACATTCAGTACTTC.

The table lists this clonotype with a few counts. The CDR3 loop reads CASSLGNRGGTEAFF. In DNA form, the CDR3 reads TGCGCCAGCAGCTTGGGCAATAGGGGGGGAACTGAAGCTTTCTTT. The chain links TRBV5-1 to TRBJ1-1, with a weak D call TRBD1 (6 bases). The V end was cut by 0 bases, the J end by 5 bases, with 14 bases between. Germline V gene lookup returns CDR1 SGHRS and CDR2 YFSETQ. There are 15 residues in the CDR3.

This clonotype has at least ten counts. The chain couples TRBV12-5 to TRBJ2-7; D call uncertain. V shed 5 bases and J shed 3 bases, with 14 bases lying between them. The CDR3 is 14 amino acids. CDR1 is LGHNT and CDR2 is FRNRAP in the germline V gene. CDR3 region: CASGLDTSNYEQYF. CDR3 in DNA: TGTGCTAGTGGTCTTGACACGTCCAACTACGAGCAGTACTTC.

In this sample, this clonotype turned up many times. The genes are TRBV29-1 and TRBJ2-1; 10 positions agree with TRBD2. V shed 5 bases, J shed 6 bases, and the junction held 16 bases outside the gene matches. This CDR3 contains 17 residues. Germline CDR1 SQVTM, CDR2 ANQGSEA. CDR3 region: CSVWEREGRSIRNEQFF. CDR3 bases: TGCAGCGTTTGGGAGCGGGAGGGCCGTAGTATTCGCAATGAGCAGTTCTTC.

The chain recombines TRBV4-1 with TRBJ1-3; 7 bases fit TRBD1. CDR3 length: 15 amino acids. J lost 4 bases, V lost 5 bases, and 8 bases had no gene match. The germline V gene encodes CDR1 MGHRA and CDR2 YSYEKL. This CDR3 is CASSGRDRAGNTIYF. In nucleotides, the CDR3 is TGCGCCAGCAGCGGACGGGACAGAGCGGGAAACACCATATATTTT.

This clonotype has at least ten counts. The rearrangement joins TRBV18 to TRBJ1-1, with D hard to call. The CDR3 extends over 14 amino acids. V dropped 3 bases and J dropped 2 bases, with 10 bases sitting between them. CDR1 KGHSH and CDR2 LQKENI come from the germline V gene. In nucleotides, the CDR3 is TGTGCCAGCTCACCGGCCAGACTAAACACTGAAGCTTTCTTT. Amino acids: CASSPARLNTEAFF.

In its sample, this clonotype was seen many times. CDR3 region: CASSSGNYNEQFF. CDR3 nucleotides: TGTGCCAGCAGTAGCGGGAACTACAATGAGCAGTTCTTC. V usage is TRBV12-3 or TRBV12-4 and J usage is TRBJ2-1, with 7 positions matching TRBD2. V gave up 5 bases and J gave up 3 bases; unmatched junction bases: 1. The CDR3 spans 13 residues.